Listed below are T cell receptor beta chains from one sample, sequenced in a study of long-term antiretroviral therapy in people with HIV. Data came from immunoSEQ multiplex PCR; TCRdb stores just in-frame clones and leaves some out. The sample carries more than 20,000 clones, over 70% recorded once. The specimen comprised unsorted PBMCs, sampled 3 years after starting antiretroviral therapy. The receptors were sampled from a man between 18 and 35 years old with HIV. Each CDR3 is given with its conserved first and last residue. A D gene is named only where the DNA matches it firmly. Clone size, where shown, is once, few, many, or a class for clones that have expanded.

TRBV7-2	NA	TRBD1	TRBJ1-2	CASREGARYGYTF	TGTGCCAGCAGGGAGGGGGCTCGGTATGGCTACACCTTC
TRBV5-1	NA	TRBD2	TRBJ2-1	CASSIRLAGGNEQFF	TGCGCCAGCAGCATCCGACTAGCGGGGGGCAATGAGCAGTTCTTC
TRBV9	once	TRBD2	TRBJ2-3	CASSAGTSGPWGTQYF	TGTGCCAGCAGCGCCGGGACTAGCGGACCATGGGGTACGCAGTATTTT
TRBV6-1	NA	TRBD1	TRBJ2-3	CASSEVVDRETDTQYF	TGTGCCAGCAGTGAAGTAGTCGACAGGGAGACAGATACGCAGTATTTT
TRBV5-1	NA	NA	TRBJ2-3	CASSLGTSEGTDTQYF	TGCGCCAGCAGCTTGGGGACCAGTGAGGGCACAGATACGCAGTATTTT
TRBV5-5	NA	NA	TRBJ1-1	CASSFGGEAFF	TGTGCCAGCAGCTTTGGGGGTGAAGCTTTCTTT
TRBV19	NA	NA	TRBJ1-3	CASTLGLHSGNTIYF	TGTGCCAGTACTCTGGGACTACACTCTGGAAACACCATATATTTT
TRBV27	NA	TRBD2	TRBJ2-1	CASSFPGLAGGYNEQFF	TGTGCCAGCAGTTTCCCTGGACTAGCGGGGGGGTACAATGAGCAGTTCTTC
TRBV9	NA	TRBD1	TRBJ1-4	CASSRTGGNEKLFF	TGTGCCAGCAGCCGGACAGGAGGAAATGAAAAACTGTTTTTT
TRBV28	NA	NA	TRBJ1-5	CASSLLMGAGVGGQPQHF	TGTGCCAGCAGTTTATTAATGGGGGCAGGAGTAGGGGGGCAGCCCCAGCATTTT
TRBV4-1	NA	TRBD2	TRBJ2-5	CASSQRPGPLAGAQETQYF	TGCGCCAGCAGCCAGCGGCCAGGCCCATTAGCGGGGGCACAAGAGACCCAGTACTTC
TRBV5-1	NA	NA	TRBJ1-1	CASSLAFGGQTEAFF	TGCGCCAGCAGCTTGGCTTTCGGGGGGCAGACTGAAGCTTTCTTT
TRBV9	NA	TRBD1	TRBJ2-1	CASSVWDRVDEQFF	TGTGCCAGCAGCGTATGGGACAGGGTGGATGAGCAGTTCTTC
TRBV5-1	NA	NA	TRBJ2-3	CASSLGHSSTDTQYF	TGCGCCAGCAGCTTGGGACATTCTAGCACAGATACGCAGTATTTT
TRBV25-1	NA	NA	TRBJ2-2	CASSATGQENTGELFF	TGTGCCAGCAGTGCCACGGGACAAGAGAACACCGGGGAGCTGTTTTTT
TRBV5-4	NA	NA	TRBJ1-1	CASTPLAGGMNTEAFF	TGTGCCAGCACGCCTTTGGCAGGAGGCATGAACACTGAAGCTTTCTTT
TRBV7-2	NA	TRBD2	TRBJ2-7	CATRRKGLAVYEQYF	TGTGCCACCAGACGAAAGGGACTAGCGGTCTACGAGCAGTACTTC
TRBV5-4	NA	NA	TRBJ2-5	CASSLAGGPTWETQYF	TGTGCCAGCAGCCTCGCCGGGGGGCCGACCTGGGAGACCCAGTACTTC
TRBV19	few	NA	TRBJ1-2	CASSIGRGSLYGYTF	TGTGCCAGTAGTATAGGGAGGGGATCCCTCTATGGCTACACCTTC
TRBV27	NA	TRBD1	TRBJ2-7	CASSLNLGQSLSGEQYF	TGTGCCAGCAGTTTAAATTTGGGACAGTCCTTAAGTGGCGAGCAGTACTTC
TRBV5-8	NA	TRBD1	TRBJ1-5	CASSFRTGQVYSNQPQHF	TGTGCCAGCAGCTTCAGGACAGGGCAGGTATATAGCAATCAGCCCCAGCATTTT
TRBV5-4	few	NA	TRBJ1-1	CASNQWGGNTEAFF	TGTGCCAGCAACCAATGGGGGGGAAACACTGAAGCTTTCTTT
TRBV2	NA	NA	TRBJ1-1	CASKRQENTEAFF	TGTGCCAGCAAAAGACAGGAGAACACTGAAGCTTTCTTT
TRBV7-8	NA	NA	TRBJ1-3	CASSSRGRLSGNTIYF	TGTGCCAGCAGCTCCAGAGGACGCCTCTCTGGAAACACCATATATTTT
TRBV7-8	NA	NA	TRBJ1-5	CASSLDRGTNQPQHF	TGTGCCAGCAGCTTAGACAGAGGAACCAATCAGCCCCAGCATTTT
TRBV19	NA	NA	TRBJ1-5	CASSKGLRGLNQPQHF	TGTGCCAGTAGTAAGGGGTTAAGGGGACTCAATCAGCCCCAGCATTTT
TRBV10-1	NA	NA	TRBJ1-2	CASSAGGNYGYTF	TGCGCCAGCAGTGCCGGGGGGAACTATGGCTACACCTTC
TRBV27	NA	TRBD1	TRBJ1-1	CASSLTGTGFTEAFF	TGTGCCAGCAGTTTAACCGGGACAGGGTTTACTGAAGCTTTCTTT
TRBV28	once	TRBD1	TRBJ2-5	CASSPSGGPETQYF	TGTGCCAGCAGTCCCTCAGGGGGACCAGAGACCCAGTACTTC
TRBV6-6	NA	TRBD1	TRBJ1-5	CASTFGTGGHQPQHF	TGTGCCAGCACCTTCGGGACAGGCGGACATCAGCCCCAGCATTTT
TRBV19	few	NA	TRBJ1-1	CASSPRGGSMNTEAFF	TGTGCCAGTAGTCCCCGGGGGGGATCCATGAACACTGAAGCTTTCTTT
TRBV18	NA	TRBD1	TRBJ1-3	CASSPSQGAYTIYF	TGTGCCAGCTCACCTTCACAGGGGGCTTACACCATATATTTT
TRBV5-5	NA	TRBD1	TRBJ2-2	CASSLAAGGISGELFF	TGTGCCAGCAGCTTGGCGGCAGGGGGCATATCCGGGGAGCTGTTTTTT
TRBV15	NA	NA	TRBJ2-6	CATSRSGANVLTF	TGTGCCACCAGCAGGTCTGGGGCCAACGTCCTGACTTTC
TRBV7-2	NA	TRBD2	TRBJ2-3	CASSSTSGGTDTQYF	TGTGCCAGCAGCTCGACTAGCGGGGGCACAGATACGCAGTATTTT
TRBV7-9	NA	NA	TRBJ1-4	CASSSGWNEKLFF	TGTGCCAGCAGCTCCGGGTGGAATGAAAAACTGTTTTTT
TRBV7-9	NA	TRBD1	TRBJ1-1	CASSLEDRGQTEAFF	TGTGCCAGCAGCTTAGAGGACAGGGGGCAAACTGAAGCTTTCTTT
TRBV19	NA	NA	TRBJ2-5	CASSIGGVGETQYF	TGTGCCAGTAGTATAGGAGGGGTAGGAGAGACCCAGTACTTC
TRBV14	NA	NA	TRBJ1-5	CASSLLVGQPQHF	TGTGCCAGCAGCCTGTTAGTGGGACAGCCCCAGCATTTT
TRBV27	NA	TRBD2	TRBJ2-1	CASSLGPPSGGYNEQFF	TGTGCCAGCAGTTTAGGACCCCCGAGCGGGGGTTACAATGAGCAGTTCTTC
TRBV6-1	NA	NA	TRBJ2-3	CASSVIFPAGATDTQYF	TGTGCCAGCAGTGTCATCTTTCCGGCGGGGGCCACAGATACGCAGTATTTT
TRBV11-2	NA	NA	TRBJ2-7	CASSLEEGTTYEQYF	TGTGCCAGCAGCTTAGAGGAGGGCACCACCTACGAGCAGTACTTC
TRBV4-2	NA	NA	TRBJ2-7	CASWSGTTGEQYF	TGTGCCAGCTGGAGTGGCACGACAGGCGAGCAGTACTTC
TRBV5-4	NA	NA	TRBJ1-2	CASSLDRKNDYGYTF	TGTGCCAGCAGCTTGGACCGAAAGAATGACTATGGCTACACCTTC
TRBV10-1	NA	NA	TRBJ2-2	CASSEALNTGELFF	TGCGCCAGCAGTGAAGCACTGAACACCGGGGAGCTGTTTTTT
TRBV5-1	NA	TRBD1	TRBJ1-2	CASSPRQGATGYGYTF	TGCGCCAGCAGCCCGCGACAGGGGGCGACCGGATATGGCTACACCTTC
TRBV14	NA	NA	TRBJ2-3	CASSQGGASDTQYF	TGTGCCAGCAGCCAAGGGGGGGCATCAGATACGCAGTATTTT
TRBV11-2	NA	NA	TRBJ1-1	CASSLDVGVLGTEAFF	TGTGCCAGCAGCTTAGATGTAGGGGTTCTGGGGACTGAAGCTTTCTTT
TRBV27	NA	NA	TRBJ1-2	CASWPRGGKLYGYTF	TGTGCCAGTTGGCCACGTGGAGGGAAGCTATATGGCTACACCTTC
TRBV5-1	NA	NA	TRBJ2-5	CASRTTAASQETQYF	TGCGCCAGCAGGACCACAGCCGCCTCCCAAGAGACCCAGTACTTC
TRBV30	NA	NA	TRBJ2-3	CAWSVLGSNTDTQYF	TGTGCCTGGAGTGTATTGGGTTCCAACACAGATACGCAGTATTTT
TRBV5-1	NA	NA	TRBJ1-1	CASSPGRPGLWGIQRAFF	TGCGCCAGCAGCCCAGGTAGGCCGGGACTATGGGGAATTCAGAGAGCTTTCTTT
TRBV7-9	NA	TRBD1	TRBJ2-2	CASSTRGGENTGELFF	TGTGCCAGCAGCACGCGAGGGGGCGAGAACACCGGGGAGCTGTTTTTT
TRBV7-9	NA	NA	TRBJ1-1	CASSVSRGATEAFF	TGTGCCAGCAGCGTCAGTCGGGGGGCCACTGAAGCTTTCTTT